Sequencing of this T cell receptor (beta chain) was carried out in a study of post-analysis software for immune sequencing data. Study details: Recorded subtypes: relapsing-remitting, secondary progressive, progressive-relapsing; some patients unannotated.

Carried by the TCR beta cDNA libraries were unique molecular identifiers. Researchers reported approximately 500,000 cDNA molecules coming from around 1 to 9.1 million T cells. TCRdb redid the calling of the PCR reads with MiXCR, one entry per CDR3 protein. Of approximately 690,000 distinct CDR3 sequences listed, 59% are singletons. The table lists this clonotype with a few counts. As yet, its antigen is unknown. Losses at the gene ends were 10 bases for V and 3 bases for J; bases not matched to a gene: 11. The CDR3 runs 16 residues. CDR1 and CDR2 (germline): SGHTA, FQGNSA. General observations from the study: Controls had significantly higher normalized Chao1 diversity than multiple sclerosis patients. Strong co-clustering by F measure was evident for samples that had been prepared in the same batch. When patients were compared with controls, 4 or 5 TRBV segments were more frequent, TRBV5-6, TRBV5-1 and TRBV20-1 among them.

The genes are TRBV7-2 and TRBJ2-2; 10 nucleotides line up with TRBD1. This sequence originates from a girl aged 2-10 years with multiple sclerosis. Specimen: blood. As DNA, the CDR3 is TGTGCCACAACCCACCGGGACAGGGGATACACCGGGGAGCTGTTTTTT. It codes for CATTHRDRGYTGELFF.